This T cell receptor (beta chain) came from a study of T cell changes during pregnancy in multiple sclerosis. CDR3 length: 11 amino acids. Trimming took off 7 bases at V and 2 bases at J, with 3 bases between the two ends. Germline V gene sequence: CDR1 SGHTA, CDR2 FQGNSA. Only in-frame clones appear in the TCRdb table, and some are missing; sequencing was by immunoSEQ multiplex PCR. Seen here are approximately 61,000 clones, around 90% observed once, and the top ten hold less than 2%. This clone was seen only once. This chain joins TRBV7-2 and TRBJ2-1; D ambiguous. Sequences were derived from peripheral blood, sampled in the first trimester of pregnancy. This clonotype was sampled from a female donor with multiple sclerosis, enrolled in a pregnancy study. As DNA, the CDR3 is TGTGCCAGCACCACCTACAATGAGCAGTTCTTC. This translates into CASTTYNEQFF.